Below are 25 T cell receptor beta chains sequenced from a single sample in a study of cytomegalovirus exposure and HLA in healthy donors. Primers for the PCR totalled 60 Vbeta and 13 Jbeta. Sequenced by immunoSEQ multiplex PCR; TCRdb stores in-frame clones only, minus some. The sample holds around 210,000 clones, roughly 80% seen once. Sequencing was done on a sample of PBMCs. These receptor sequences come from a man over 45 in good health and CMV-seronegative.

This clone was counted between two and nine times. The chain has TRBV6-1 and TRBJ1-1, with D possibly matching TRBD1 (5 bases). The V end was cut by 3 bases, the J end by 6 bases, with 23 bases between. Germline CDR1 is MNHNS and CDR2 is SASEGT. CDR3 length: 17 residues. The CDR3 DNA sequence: TGTGCCAGCAGTGACCGTCGGGGGAGTCGGGGGGTGTCTGAAGCTTTCTTT. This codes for CASSDRRGSRGVSEAFF.

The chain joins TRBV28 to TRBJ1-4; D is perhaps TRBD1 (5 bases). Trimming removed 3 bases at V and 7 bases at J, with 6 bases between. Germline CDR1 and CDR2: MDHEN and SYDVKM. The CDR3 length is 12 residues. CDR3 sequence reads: CASSLQGEKLFF. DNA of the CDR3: TGTGCCAGCAGTTTGCAGGGTGAAAAACTGTTTTTT.

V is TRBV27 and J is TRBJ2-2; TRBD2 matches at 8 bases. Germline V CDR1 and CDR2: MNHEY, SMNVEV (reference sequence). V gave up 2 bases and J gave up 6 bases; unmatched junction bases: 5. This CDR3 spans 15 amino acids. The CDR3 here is CASSLTSGAPGELFF. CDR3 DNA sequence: TGTGCCAGCAGTTTAACTAGCGGAGCCCCCGGGGAGCTGTTTTTT.

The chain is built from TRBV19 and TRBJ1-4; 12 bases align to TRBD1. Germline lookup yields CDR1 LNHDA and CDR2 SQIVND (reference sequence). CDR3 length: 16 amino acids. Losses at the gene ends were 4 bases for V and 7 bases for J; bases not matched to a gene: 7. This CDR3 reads CASSTLGTGGGEKLFF. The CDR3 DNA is TGTGCCAGTAGTACGCTGGGGACAGGGGGCGGTGAAAAACTGTTTTTT. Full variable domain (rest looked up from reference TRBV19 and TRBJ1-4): DGGITQSPKYLFRKEGQNVTLSCEQNLNHDAMYWYRQDPGQGLRLIYYSQIVNDFQKGDIAEGYSVSREKKESFPLTVTSAQKNPTAFYLCASSTLGTGGGEKLFFGSGTQLSVL.

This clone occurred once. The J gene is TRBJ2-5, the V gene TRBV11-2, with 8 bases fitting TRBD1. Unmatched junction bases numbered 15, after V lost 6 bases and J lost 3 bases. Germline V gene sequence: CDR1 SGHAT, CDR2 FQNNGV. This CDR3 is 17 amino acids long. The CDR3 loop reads CASRSWGQAVGKETQYF. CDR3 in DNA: TGTGCCAGCAGATCGTGGGGACAGGCCGTCGGGAAAGAGACCCAGTACTTC.

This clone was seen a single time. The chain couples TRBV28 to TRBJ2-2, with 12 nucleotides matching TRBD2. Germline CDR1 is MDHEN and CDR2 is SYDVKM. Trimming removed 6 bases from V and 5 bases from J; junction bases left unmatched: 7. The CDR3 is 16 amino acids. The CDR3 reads CASSLTGTSGTGELFF. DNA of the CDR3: TGTGCCAGCAGCCTCACCGGGACTAGCGGGACCGGGGAGCTGTTTTTT. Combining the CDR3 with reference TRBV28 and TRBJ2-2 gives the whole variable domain DVKVTQSSRYLVKRTGEKVFLECVQDMDHENMFWYRQDPGLGLRLIYFSYDVKMKEKGDIPEGYSVSREKKERFSLILESASTNQTSMYLCASSLTGTSGTGELFFGEGSRLTVL.

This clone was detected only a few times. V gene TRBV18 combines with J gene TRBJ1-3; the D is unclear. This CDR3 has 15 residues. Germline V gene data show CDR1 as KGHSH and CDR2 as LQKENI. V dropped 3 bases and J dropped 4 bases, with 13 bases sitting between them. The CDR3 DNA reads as TGTGCCAGCTCACCTGCCACTAGTGGAGGAAACACCATATATTTT. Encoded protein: CASSPATSGGNTIYF.

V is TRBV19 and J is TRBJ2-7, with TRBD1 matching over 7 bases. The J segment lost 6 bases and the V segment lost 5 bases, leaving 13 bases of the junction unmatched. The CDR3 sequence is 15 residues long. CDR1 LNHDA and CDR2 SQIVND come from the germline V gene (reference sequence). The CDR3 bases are TGTGCCAGTAGTTTCACGACAGGGTCGGTACCCGAGCAGTACTTC. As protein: CASSFTTGSVPEQYF. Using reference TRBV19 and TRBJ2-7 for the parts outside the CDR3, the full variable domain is DGGITQSPKYLFRKEGQNVTLSCEQNLNHDAMYWYRQDPGQGLRLIYYSQIVNDFQKGDIAEGYSVSREKKESFPLTVTSAQKNPTAFYLCASSFTTGSVPEQYFGPGTRLTVT.

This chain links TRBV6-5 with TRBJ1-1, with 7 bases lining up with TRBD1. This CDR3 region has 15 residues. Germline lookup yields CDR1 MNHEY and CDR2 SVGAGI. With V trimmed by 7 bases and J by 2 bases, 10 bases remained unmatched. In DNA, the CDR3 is TGTGCCAGCACCCCCAGTAGGGGGCCCAACACTGAAGCTTTCTTT. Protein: CASTPSRGPNTEAFF.

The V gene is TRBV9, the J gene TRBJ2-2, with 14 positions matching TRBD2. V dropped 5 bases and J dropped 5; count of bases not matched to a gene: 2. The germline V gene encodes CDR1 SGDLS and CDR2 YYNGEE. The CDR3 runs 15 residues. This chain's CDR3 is CASSRLAGGTGELFF. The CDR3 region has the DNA TGTGCCAGCAGTCGACTAGCGGGAGGGACCGGGGAGCTGTTTTTT.

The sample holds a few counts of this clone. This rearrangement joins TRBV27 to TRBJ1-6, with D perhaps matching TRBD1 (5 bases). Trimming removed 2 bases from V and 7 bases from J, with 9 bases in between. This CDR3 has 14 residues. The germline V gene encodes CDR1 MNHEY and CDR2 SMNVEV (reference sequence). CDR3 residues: CASSLGGGNSPLHF. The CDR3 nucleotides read TGTGCCAGCAGTTTAGGGGGGGGAAATTCACCCCTCCACTTT.

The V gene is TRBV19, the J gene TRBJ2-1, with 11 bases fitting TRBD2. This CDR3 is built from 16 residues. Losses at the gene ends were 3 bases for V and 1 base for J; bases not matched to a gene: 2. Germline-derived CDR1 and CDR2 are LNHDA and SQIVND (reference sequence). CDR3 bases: TGTGCCAGTAGTATCCCTAGCGGGAGGTCCTACAATGAGCAGTTCTTC. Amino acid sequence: CASSIPSGRSYNEQFF.

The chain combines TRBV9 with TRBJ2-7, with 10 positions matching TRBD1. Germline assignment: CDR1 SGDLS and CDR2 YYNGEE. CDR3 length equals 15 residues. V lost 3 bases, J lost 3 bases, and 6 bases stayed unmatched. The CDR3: CASSGDRGLGYEQYF. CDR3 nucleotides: TGTGCCAGCAGCGGGGACAGGGGCCTAGGCTACGAGCAGTACTTC.

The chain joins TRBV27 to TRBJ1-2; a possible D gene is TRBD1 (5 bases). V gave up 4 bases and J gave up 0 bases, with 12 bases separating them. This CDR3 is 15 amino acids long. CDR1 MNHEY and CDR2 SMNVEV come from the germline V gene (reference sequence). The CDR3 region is CASSSDVGANYGYTF. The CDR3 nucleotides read TGTGCCAGCAGTTCTGACGTAGGGGCTAACTATGGCTACACCTTC.

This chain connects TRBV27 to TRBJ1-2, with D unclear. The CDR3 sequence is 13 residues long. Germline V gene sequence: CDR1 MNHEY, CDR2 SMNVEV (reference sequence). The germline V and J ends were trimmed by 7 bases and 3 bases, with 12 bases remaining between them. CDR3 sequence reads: CASKLGRYYGYTF. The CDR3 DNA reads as TGTGCCAGCAAACTAGGAAGGTACTATGGCTACACCTTC.

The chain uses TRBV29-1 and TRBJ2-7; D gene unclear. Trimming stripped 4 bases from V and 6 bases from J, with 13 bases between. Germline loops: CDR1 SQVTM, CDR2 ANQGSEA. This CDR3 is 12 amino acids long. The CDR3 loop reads CSVGLVGREQYF. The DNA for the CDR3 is TGCAGCGTTGGTCTGGTTGGCCGCGAGCAGTACTTC.

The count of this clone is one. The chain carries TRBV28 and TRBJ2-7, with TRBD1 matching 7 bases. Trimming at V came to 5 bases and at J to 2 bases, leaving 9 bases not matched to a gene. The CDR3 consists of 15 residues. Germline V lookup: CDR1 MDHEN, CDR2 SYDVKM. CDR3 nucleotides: TGTGCCAGCAGTATCGGGACAGTTTTTGCCTACGAGCAGTACTTC. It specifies CASSIGTVFAYEQYF.

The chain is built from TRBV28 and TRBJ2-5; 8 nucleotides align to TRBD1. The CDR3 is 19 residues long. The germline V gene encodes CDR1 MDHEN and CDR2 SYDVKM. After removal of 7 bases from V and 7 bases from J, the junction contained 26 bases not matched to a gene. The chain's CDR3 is CASIHFSAAGQVAVGTQYF. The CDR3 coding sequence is TGTGCCAGCATCCATTTCTCCGCGGCGGGACAGGTAGCCGTTGGGACCCAGTACTTC.

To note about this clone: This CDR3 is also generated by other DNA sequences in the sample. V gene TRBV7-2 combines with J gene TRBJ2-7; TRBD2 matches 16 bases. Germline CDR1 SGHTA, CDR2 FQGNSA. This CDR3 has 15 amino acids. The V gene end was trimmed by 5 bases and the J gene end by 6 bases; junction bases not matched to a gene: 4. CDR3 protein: CASSRGLAGGGEQYF. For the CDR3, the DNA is TGTGCCAGCAGCAGGGGACTAGCGGGAGGGGGCGAGCAGTACTTC. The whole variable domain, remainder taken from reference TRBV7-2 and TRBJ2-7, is GAGVSQSPSNKVTEKGKDVELRCDPISGHTALYWYRQSLGQGLEFLIYFQGNSAPDKSGLPSDRFSAERTGGSVSTLTIQRTQQEDSAVYLCASSRGLAGGGEQYFGPGTRLTVT.

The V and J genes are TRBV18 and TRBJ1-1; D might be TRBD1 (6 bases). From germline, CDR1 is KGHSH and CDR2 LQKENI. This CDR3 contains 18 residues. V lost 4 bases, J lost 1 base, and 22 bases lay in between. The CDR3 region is CASSHTNNPGQKNTEAFF. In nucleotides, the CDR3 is TGTGCCAGCTCACATACAAATAATCCGGGACAAAAGAACACTGAAGCTTTCTTT.

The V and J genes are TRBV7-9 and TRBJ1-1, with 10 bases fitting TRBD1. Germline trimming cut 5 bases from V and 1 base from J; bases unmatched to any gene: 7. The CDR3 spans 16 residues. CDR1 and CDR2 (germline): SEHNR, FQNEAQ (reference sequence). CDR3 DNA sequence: TGTGCCAGCAGCCTCCCCCGACAGGGGGCGAACACTGAAGCTTTCTTT. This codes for CASSLPRQGANTEAFF.

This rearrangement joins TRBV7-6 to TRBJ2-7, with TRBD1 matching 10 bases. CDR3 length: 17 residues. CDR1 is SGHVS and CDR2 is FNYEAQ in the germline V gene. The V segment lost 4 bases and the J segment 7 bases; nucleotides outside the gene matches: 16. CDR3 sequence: CASSSLFGGTGAGEQYF. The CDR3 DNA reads TGTGCCAGCAGCTCACTTTTTGGTGGGACAGGGGCAGGTGAGCAGTACTTC.

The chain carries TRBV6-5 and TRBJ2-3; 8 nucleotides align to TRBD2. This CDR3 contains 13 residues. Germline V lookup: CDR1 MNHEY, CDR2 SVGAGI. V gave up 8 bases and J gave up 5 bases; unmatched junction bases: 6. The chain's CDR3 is CASGSGSIDTQYF. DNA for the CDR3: TGTGCCAGCGGAAGCGGGAGTATAGATACGCAGTATTTT.

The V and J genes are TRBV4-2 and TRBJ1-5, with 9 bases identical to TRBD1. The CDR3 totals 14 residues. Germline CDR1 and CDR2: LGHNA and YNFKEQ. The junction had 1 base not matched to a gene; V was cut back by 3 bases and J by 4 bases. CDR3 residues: CASSQGQGNQPQHF. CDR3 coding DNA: TGTGCCAGCAGCCAGGGACAGGGTAATCAGCCCCAGCATTTT.

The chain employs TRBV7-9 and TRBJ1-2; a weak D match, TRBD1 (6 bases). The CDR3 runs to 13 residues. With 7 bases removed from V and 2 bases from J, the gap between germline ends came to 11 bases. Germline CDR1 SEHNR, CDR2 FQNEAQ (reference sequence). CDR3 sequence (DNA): TGTGCCAGCACCAGGGACAAGAACTATGGCTACACCTTC. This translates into CASTRDKNYGYTF.